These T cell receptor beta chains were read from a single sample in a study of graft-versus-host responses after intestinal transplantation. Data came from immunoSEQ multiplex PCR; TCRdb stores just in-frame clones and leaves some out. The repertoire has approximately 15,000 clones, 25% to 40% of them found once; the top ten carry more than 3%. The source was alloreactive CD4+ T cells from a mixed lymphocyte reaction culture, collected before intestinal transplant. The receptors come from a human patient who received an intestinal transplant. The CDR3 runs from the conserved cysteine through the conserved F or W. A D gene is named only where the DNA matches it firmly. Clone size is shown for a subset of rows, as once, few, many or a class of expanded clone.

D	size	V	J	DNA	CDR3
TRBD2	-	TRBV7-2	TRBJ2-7	TGTGCCAGCAGCGTTAGCGGGTCACTCGAGCAGTACTTC	CASSVSGSLEQYF
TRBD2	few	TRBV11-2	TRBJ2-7	TGTGCCAGCAGCCCTCTTAGGCGGCTAGCGGGAACCTACGAGCAGTACTTC	CASSPLRRLAGTYEQYF
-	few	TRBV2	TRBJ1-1	TGTGCCACCCAAATGTCGGGTGCTGAAGCTTTCTTT	CATQMSGAEAFF
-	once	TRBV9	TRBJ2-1	TGTGCCAGCAGCGTAGAAAGAGCTAGTCCGAATGAGCAGTTCTTC	CASSVERASPNEQFF
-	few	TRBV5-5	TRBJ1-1	TGTGCCAGCAGCCATACACGGAAGAGGGACACTGAAGCTTTCTTT	CASSHTRKRDTEAFF
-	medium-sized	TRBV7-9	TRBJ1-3	TGTGCCAGCAGCCAATCAGGGACTGGAAACACCATATATTTT	CASSQSGTGNTIYF
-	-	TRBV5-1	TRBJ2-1	TGCGCCAGCAGGGGGCCGGGTAACAATGAGCAGTTCTTC	CASRGPGNNEQFF
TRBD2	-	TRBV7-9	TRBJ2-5	TGTGCCAGCACCTTGTTAGGGGGGACTAGCGGGCAAGAGACCCAGTACTTC	CASTLLGGTSGQETQYF
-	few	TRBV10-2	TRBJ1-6	TGCGCCAGCAGTCGGACACAAAATTCACCCCTCCACTTT	CASSRTQNSPLHF
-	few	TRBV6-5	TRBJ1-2	TGTGCCAGCAGTTACTATGTGGGGGCAAACTATGGCTACACCTTC	CASSYYVGANYGYTF
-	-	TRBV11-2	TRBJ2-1	TGTGCCAGCAGCCGCGGGACATTCAATGGGAATGAGCAGTTCTTC	CASSRGTFNGNEQFF
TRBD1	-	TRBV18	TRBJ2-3	TGTGCCAGCTCACCCCCGGGACAGACTGTCAGCACAGATACGCAGTATTTT	CASSPPGQTVSTDTQYF
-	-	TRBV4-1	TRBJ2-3	TGCGCCAGCAGCCAAGATGGGAGGGGGGGGCTCTCAGATACGCAGTATTTT	CASSQDGRGGLSDTQYF
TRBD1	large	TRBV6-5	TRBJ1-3	TGTGCCAGCAGTAAGCGACAGGGGGCCTACACCATATATTTT	CASSKRQGAYTIYF
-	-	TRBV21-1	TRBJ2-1	TGTGCCAGCAGCAACTACCCGACTAGCGGGTCCTACAATGAGCAGTTCTTC	CASSNYPTSGSYNEQFF
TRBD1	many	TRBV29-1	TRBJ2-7	TGCAGCGTCAAAGGGGGGGGACAGGGGGCTTCCGAGCAGTACTTC	CSVKGGGQGASEQYF
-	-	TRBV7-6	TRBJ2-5	TGTGCCAGCCGGGGGCTGGTGGAGACCCAGTACTTC	CASRGLVETQYF
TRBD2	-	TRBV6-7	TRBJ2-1	TGTGCCAGGCGGGGGGGCAGGAATGAGCAGTTCTTC	CARRGGRNEQFF
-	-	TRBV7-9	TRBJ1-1	TGTGCCAGCAGCTTAAGGCAGGGTTCCACTGAAGCTTTCTTT	CASSLRQGSTEAFF
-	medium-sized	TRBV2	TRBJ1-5	TGTGCCAGCAGGGGAGGGGGGGTGAGCAATCAGCCCCAGCATTTT	CASRGGGVSNQPQHF
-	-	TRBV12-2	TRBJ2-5	TGTGCAAGTCGCTTATTAGGGGTTCAAGAGACCCAGTACTTC	CASRLLGVQETQYF
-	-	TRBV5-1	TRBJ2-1	TGCGCCAGCAGCTTGGCCAGGTCAGGGTCGGGCAATGAGCAGTTCTTC	CASSLARSGSGNEQFF
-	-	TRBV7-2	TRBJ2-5	TGTGCCAGCAGCTATCATGGGATCCAGTACTTC	CASSYHGIQYF
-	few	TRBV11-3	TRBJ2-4	TGTGCCAGCAGCTTAGGCCGTGGGAAAGCCAAAAACATTCAGTACTTC	CASSLGRGKAKNIQYF
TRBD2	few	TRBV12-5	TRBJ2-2	TGTGCTAGTGGTCTGTGGGGGAACGGACTAGCGGGGGCCGGGGAGCTGTTTTTT	CASGLWGNGLAGAGELFF
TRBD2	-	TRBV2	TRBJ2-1	TGTGCCAGCAGCCCCAGGCGGGGGGGCTACAATGAGCAGTTCTTC	CASSPRRGGYNEQFF
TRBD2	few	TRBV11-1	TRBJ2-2	TGTGCCAGCAGCTCCCCGACTAGCGGGCCGAACACCGGGGAGCTGTTTTTT	CASSSPTSGPNTGELFF
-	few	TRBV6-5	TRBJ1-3	TGTGCCAGCAGTCGGTGGGGGGCCTCTGGAAACACCATATATTTT	CASSRWGASGNTIYF